This is a list of T cell receptor beta chains from one sample in a study of CD8 T cells in Susac syndrome. TCRdb re-called the immunoSEQ multiplex PCR reads with MiXCR, one entry per CDR3 protein. This table holds around 150,000 distinct CDR3 sequences, 90% to 95% found once. Material for sequencing was CD4+ T cells from PBMCs. Receptor source: a human donor in good health. The CDR3 runs from the conserved cysteine through the conserved F or W. The D gene is left open where the match is weak. The size entry is marked missing in some rows and otherwise reads once, few, many or a size class.

CSVGLAGLYNEQFF	TGCAGCGTTGGGCTAGCGGGTCTGTACAATGAGCAGTTCTTC	NA	TRBD2	TRBV29-1	TRBJ2-1
CAWSVPGSIAGNTIYF	TGTGCCTGGAGTGTACCTGGGAGTATCGCCGGAAACACCATATATTTT	NA	NA	TRBV30	TRBJ1-3
CASTPGVTTNYGYTF	TGTGCCAGCACCCCTGGGGTAACAACTAACTATGGCTACACCTTC	NA	NA	TRBV9	TRBJ1-2
CASSLYRGEQFF	TGTGCCAGCAGTCTCTATCGGGGTGAGCAGTTCTTC	few	NA	TRBV28	TRBJ2-1
CASSVEGKATEAFF	TGTGCCAGCAGCGTAGAAGGGAAGGCCACTGAAGCTTTCTTT	NA	NA	TRBV9	TRBJ1-1
CASSVGGGRSYNEQFF	TGTGCCAGCAGCGTAGGAGGGGGCCGCTCCTACAATGAGCAGTTCTTC	NA	TRBD1	TRBV9	TRBJ2-1
CASSSGESPLHF	TGTGCCAGCAGCTCGGGGGAGTCACCCCTCCACTTT	once	NA	TRBV11-2	TRBJ1-6
CASSLNSGQPQHF	TGCGCCAGCTCCCTAAACAGCGGGCAGCCCCAGCATTTT	NA	NA	TRBV5-1	TRBJ1-5
CSAAPLAGLISYEQYF	TGCAGTGCTGCTCCCCTAGCGGGGTTAATCTCCTACGAGCAGTACTTC	NA	TRBD2	TRBV20-1	TRBJ2-7
CASSFRRLLFSGANVLTF	TGTGCCAGCAGTTTTCGGCGGCTCCTTTTCTCTGGGGCCAACGTCCTGACTTTC	once	NA	TRBV28	TRBJ2-6
CSVEGSGGHGRDTQYF	TGCAGCGTTGAGGGAAGCGGGGGGCATGGCCGGGATACGCAGTATTTT	NA	TRBD2	TRBV29-1	TRBJ2-3